The 5 T cell receptor beta chains reported below all come from one sample, sequenced in a study of CD8 T cell repertoires and HIV-1 epitope variants. Only in-frame clones appear in the TCRdb table, and some are missing; sequencing was by immunoSEQ multiplex PCR. This table holds about 4,800 clones, 66% found once. No antigen is known for these receptors. Specimen: cultured CD8+ T cells derived from PBMCs. The source of these receptors is a male donor with HIV.

The chain is built from TRBV9 and TRBJ2-5; TRBD1 matches at 9 bases. The V gene's germline CDR1 is SGDLS and CDR2 YYNGEE. The CDR3 loop spans 14 amino acids. The V gene end was trimmed by 3 bases and the J gene end by 3 bases; junction bases not matched to a gene: 3. The CDR3 reads CASSEDRGKETQYF. CDR3 DNA: TGTGCCAGCAGCGAGGACAGGGGAAAAGAGACCCAGTACTTC. Looking up the rest from reference TRBV9 and TRBJ2-5 gives the full variable domain: DSGVTQTPKHLITATGQRVTLRCSPRSGDLSVYWYQQSLDQGLQFLIQYYNGEERAKGNILERFSAQQFPDLHSELNLSSLELGDSALYFCASSEDRGKETQYFGPGTRLLVL.

The chain employs TRBV10-3 and TRBJ1-2, with D tentatively TRBD1 (6 bases). Trimming took off 5 bases at V and 6 bases at J, with 22 bases between the two ends. Germline CDR1 ENHRY, CDR2 SYGVKD. The CDR3 contains 16 residues. The CDR3 protein is CAISPQLGEGVNGYTF. Here the CDR3 DNA reads TGTGCCATCAGTCCTCAACTCGGAGAGGGGGTAAATGGCTACACCTTC.

The chain uses TRBV11-1 and TRBJ1-1, with D possibly matching TRBD1 (6 bases). The germline CDR1 and CDR2 sequences are SGHAT and FQDESV (reference sequence). CDR3 size: 16 residues. The V end lost 5 bases, the J end lost 1 base, and 17 bases lay between the germline ends. The DNA for the CDR3 is TGTGCCAGCAGCGGGCAGGGGTTTAGTTGGAACACTGAAGCTTTCTTT. It translates to CASSGQGFSWNTEAFF. The variable domain in full, completed from reference TRBV11-1 and TRBJ1-1, reads EAEVAQSPRYKITEKSQAVAFWCDPISGHATLYWYRQILGQGPELLVQFQDESVVDDSQLPKDRFSAERLKGVDSTLKIQPAELGDSAMYLCASSGQGFSWNTEAFFGQGTRLTVV.

This clone was seen just once. The chain couples TRBV4-3 to TRBJ2-1; 15 positions agree with TRBD2. The CDR3 is 16 amino acids. In germline, CDR1 is LGHNA, CDR2 YSLEER. J lost 4 bases, V lost 4 bases, and 2 bases had no gene match. The CDR3 nucleotides read TGCGCCAGCAGCCGGACTAGCGGGGGGGATTACAATGAGCAGTTCTTC. As protein: CASSRTSGGDYNEQFF.

This clone has only a few counts. The genes are TRBV11-2 and TRBJ2-7, with 7 positions matching TRBD1. J gave up 0 bases and V 3 bases, and 11 bases lay outside the gene matches. Looked up from germline, CDR1 is SGHAT and CDR2 is FQNNGV. This CDR3 has 17 amino acids. DNA for the CDR3: TGTGCCAGCAGCTTCCCCCCCGGGACAGAGAGCTCCTACGAGCAGTACTTC. This translates into CASSFPPGTESSYEQYF.